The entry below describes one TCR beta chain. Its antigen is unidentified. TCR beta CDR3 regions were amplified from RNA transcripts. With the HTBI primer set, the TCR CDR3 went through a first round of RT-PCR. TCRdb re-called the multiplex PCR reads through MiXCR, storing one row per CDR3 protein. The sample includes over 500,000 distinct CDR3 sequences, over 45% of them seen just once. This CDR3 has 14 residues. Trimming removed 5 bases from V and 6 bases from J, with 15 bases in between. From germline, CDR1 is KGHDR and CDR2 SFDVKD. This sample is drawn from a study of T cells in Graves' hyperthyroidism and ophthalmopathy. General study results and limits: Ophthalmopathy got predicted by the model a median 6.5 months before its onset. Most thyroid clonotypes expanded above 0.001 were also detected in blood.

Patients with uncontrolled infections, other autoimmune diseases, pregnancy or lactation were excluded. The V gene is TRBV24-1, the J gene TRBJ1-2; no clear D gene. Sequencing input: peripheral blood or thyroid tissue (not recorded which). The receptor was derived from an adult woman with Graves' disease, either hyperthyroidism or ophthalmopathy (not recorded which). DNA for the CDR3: TGTGCCACCAGTGGCCCGACGGCAAACGATGGCTACACCTTC. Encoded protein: CATSGPTANDGYTF.